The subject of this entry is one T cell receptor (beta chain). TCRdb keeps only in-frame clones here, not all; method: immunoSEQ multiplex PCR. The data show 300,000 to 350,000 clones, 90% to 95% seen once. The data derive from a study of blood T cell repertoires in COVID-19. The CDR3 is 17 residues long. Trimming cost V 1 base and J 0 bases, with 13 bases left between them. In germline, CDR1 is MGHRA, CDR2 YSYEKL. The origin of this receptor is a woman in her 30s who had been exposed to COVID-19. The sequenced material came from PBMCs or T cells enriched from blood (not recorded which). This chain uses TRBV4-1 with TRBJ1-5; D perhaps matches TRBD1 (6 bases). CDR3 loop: CASSQGRQANSNQPQHF. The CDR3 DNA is TGCGCCAGCAGCCAAGGTAGACAGGCGAATAGCAATCAGCCCCAGCATTTT.